The 22 T cell receptor beta chains listed next were all sequenced from one sample in a study of STAT5B mutations in CD4+ large granular lymphocyte leukemia. The data were produced by immunoSEQ multiplex PCR, yet TCRdb's version contains in-frame clones alone and is incomplete. The sample lists 45,000 to 55,000 clones, under 80% seen once, with over 1.5% in the top ten. Sequenced sample: CD4+ T cells from blood buffy coats. These TCRs come from a human donor in good health.

The V call is TRBV7-2, the J call TRBJ2-5, with D tentatively TRBD1 (6 bases). The V gene's germline CDR1 is SGHTA and CDR2 FQGNSA. The CDR3 runs 15 residues. Between the trimmed V and J ends, which lost 2 bases and 3 bases, there was a span of 13 bases. CDR3 in DNA: TGTGCCAGCAGCTTAAGGGCGGCAGGGGAAGAGACCCAGTACTTC. Protein sequence: CASSLRAAGEETQYF.

The gene calls are TRBV11-3 and TRBJ1-5; D gene uncertain. Trimming left V 0 bases short and J 3 bases short, with 9 bases between. From germline, CDR1 is SGHNT and CDR2 YENEEA. The CDR3 extends over 15 amino acids. CDR3 region: CASSLDGGINQPQHF. The CDR3 DNA reads TGTGCCAGCAGCTTAGATGGCGGCATCAATCAGCCCCAGCATTTT.

This clone was picked up a small number of times. V usage is TRBV27 and J usage is TRBJ1-2, with 10 bases that match TRBD1. The CDR3 extends over 15 amino acids. Germline CDR1 is MNHEY and CDR2 is SMNVEV (reference sequence). V lost 1 base, J lost 3 bases, and 2 bases stayed unmatched. The CDR3 DNA follows: TGTGCCAGCAGTTTATTAGGACAGGGGGACTATGGCTACACCTTC. Translating it yields CASSLLGQGDYGYTF.

V usage is TRBV18 and J usage is TRBJ2-4; D is possibly TRBD1 (7 bases). Germline lookup yields CDR1 KGHSH and CDR2 LQKENI. The CDR3 is 14 residues long. V shed 6 bases and J shed 8 bases, with 17 bases lying between them. The CDR3 reads CASSSAGQRDIQYF. In DNA form, the CDR3 reads TGTGCCAGCTCCTCGGCGGGACAGAGAGACATTCAGTACTTC.

Details on this clone: One end of the junction fails to match germline, which may point to a read error. The chain carries TRBV6-1 and TRBJ2-4; TRBD2 matches at 13 bases. The CDR3 is made up of 13 amino acids. CDR1 and CDR2 from the germline V gene are MNHNS and SASEGT. CDR3 coding DNA: TGTGCCAGCAGTGAAGCAGCCGGGACTAGCGGGATCTTC. Amino acids: CASSEAAGTSGIF.

The chain carries TRBV9 and TRBJ1-5, with D possibly being TRBD1 (5 bases). CDR3 size: 15 residues. The germline CDR1 and CDR2 sequences are SGDLS and YYNGEE. Trimming stripped 3 bases from V and 3 bases from J, with 13 bases between. CDR3: CASSEGPLYNQPQHF. The CDR3 nucleotides read TGTGCCAGCAGCGAGGGGCCCTTATACAATCAGCCCCAGCATTTT.

The rearrangement uses TRBV2 and TRBJ2-2; the match to TRBD2 covers 9 bases. J gave up 0 bases and V 7 bases, and 3 bases lay outside the gene matches. CDR1 and CDR2 (germline): SNHLY, FYNNEI. The CDR3 sequence is 15 residues long. In DNA form, the CDR3 reads TGTGCCAGCAAGGCGGGGGGGTCGAACACCGGGGAGCTGTTTTTT. This encodes CASKAGGSNTGELFF. The entire variable domain, with the rest obtained from reference TRBV2 and TRBJ2-2, is as follows: EPEVTQTPSHQVTQMGQEVILRCVPISNHLYFYWYRQILGQKVEFLVSFYNNEISEKSEIFDDQFSVERPDGSNFTLKIRSTKLEDSAMYFCASKAGGSNTGELFFGEGSRLTVL.

The V gene is TRBV7-2, the J gene TRBJ1-3, with D unclear. The germline CDR1 and CDR2 sequences are SGHTA and FQGNSA. Trimming took 5 bases from V and 0 from J, leaving 14 bases between them. The CDR3 runs to 16 residues. CDR3 residues: CASSVGMADSGNTIYF. The CDR3 region has the DNA TGTGCCAGCAGCGTTGGGATGGCAGACTCTGGAAACACCATATATTTT. The entire variable domain, with the rest obtained from reference TRBV7-2 and TRBJ1-3, is as follows: GAGVSQSPSNKVTEKGKDVELRCDPISGHTALYWYRQSLGQGLEFLIYFQGNSAPDKSGLPSDRFSAERTGGSVSTLTIQRTQQEDSAVYLCASSVGMADSGNTIYFGEGSWLTVV.

The rearrangement joins TRBV13 to TRBJ2-5; possibly TRBD1 or TRBD2 for D (6 bases each). Looked up from germline, CDR1 is PRHDT and CDR2 is FYEKMQ (reference sequence). The CDR3 has 17 residues. Between the trimmed V and J ends, which lost 5 bases and 1 base, there was a span of 20 bases. The CDR3 DNA follows: TGTGCCAGCAGCCACACCGGGTGGGGGGCTGCCCAAGAGACCCAGTACTTC. As protein: CASSHTGWGAAQETQYF.

The V call is TRBV27, the J call TRBJ2-5, with D possibly being TRBD1 (6 bases). The CDR3 spans 13 residues. Germline V CDR1 and CDR2: MNHEY, SMNVEV (reference sequence). Trimming shortened V by 5 bases and J by 6 bases, and 13 bases separated the two germline ends. CDR3 loop: CASSDRMQKTQYF. CDR3 in DNA: TGTGCCAGCAGTGACAGGATGCAGAAGACCCAGTACTTC.

This clone was seen more than once but under ten times. The chain joins TRBV28 to TRBJ1-5; D perhaps matches TRBD1 (6 bases). This CDR3 comprises 13 residues. The V end lost 6 bases, the J end lost 6 bases, and 12 bases lay between the germline ends. Per the germline V gene, CDR1 is MDHEN and CDR2 is SYDVKM. CDR3 sequence (DNA): TGTGCCAGCAGCCTACAGGGAAGTCAGCCCCAGCATTTT. Translation gives CASSLQGSQPQHF. Looking up the rest from reference TRBV28 and TRBJ1-5 gives the full variable domain: DVKVTQSSRYLVKRTGEKVFLECVQDMDHENMFWYRQDPGLGLRLIYFSYDVKMKEKGDIPEGYSVSREKKERFSLILESASTNQTSMYLCASSLQGSQPQHFGDGTRLSIL.

This clone came up a few times. This chain connects TRBV2 to TRBJ1-5; 9 bases are shared with TRBD1. The CDR3 runs to 16 residues. With 6 bases clipped from V and 6 bases from J, the junction kept 12 bases outside the gene matches. Looked up from germline, CDR1 is SNHLY and CDR2 is FYNNEI. For the CDR3, the DNA is TGTGCCAGCAGCCTGGACGGGACAGGGAACGGTCAGCCCCAGCATTTT. Its protein is CASSLDGTGNGQPQHF. Full variable domain (outside the CDR3, taken from reference TRBV2 and TRBJ1-5): EPEVTQTPSHQVTQMGQEVILRCVPISNHLYFYWYRQILGQKVEFLVSFYNNEISEKSEIFDDQFSVERPDGSNFTLKIRSTKLEDSAMYFCASSLDGTGNGQPQHFGDGTRLSIL.

The V gene is TRBV19, the J gene TRBJ1-1, with D possibly matching TRBD1 (6 bases). The CDR3 sequence is 13 residues long. The V gene's germline CDR1 is LNHDA and CDR2 SQIVND (reference sequence). Trimming took off 5 bases at V and 4 bases at J, with 11 bases between the two ends. The DNA for the CDR3 is TGTGCCAGTAGTCCGGGGGACATCACTGAAGCTTTCTTT. As protein: CASSPGDITEAFF.

This chain links TRBV12-2 with TRBJ1-2. TRBV12-2 is flagged as a pseudogene. The CDR3 contains 14 residues. The CDR3 coding sequence is TGTGCAAGTCGCTCTCCACGAAAGACCTATGGCTACACCTTC. Its translation is CASRSPRKTYGYTF.

The chain links TRBV7-9 to TRBJ1-6, with 9 bases that match TRBD1. The CDR3 runs 15 residues. J gave up 7 bases and V 2 bases, and 3 bases lay outside the gene matches. Germline lookup yields CDR1 SEHNR and CDR2 FQNEAQ (reference sequence). CDR3 sequence: CASSLRGTGNSPLHF. The CDR3 bases are TGTGCCAGCAGCTTACGCGGGACAGGGAATTCACCCCTCCACTTT.

The V and J genes are TRBV7-2 and TRBJ2-1; TRBD2 aligns across 10 bases. Germline CDR1 reads SGHTA; CDR2 reads FQGNSA. The CDR3 is made up of 16 amino acids. The V gene end was trimmed by 5 bases and the J gene end by 4 bases; junction bases not matched to a gene: 8. The CDR3 DNA sequence: TGTGCCAGCAGCCCTACTAGCGGGGTGCGTTACAATGAGCAGTTCTTC. Amino acids: CASSPTSGVRYNEQFF.

The rearrangement joins TRBV7-2 to TRBJ2-3; D is unresolved. The CDR3 loop spans 14 amino acids. V was trimmed by 5 bases and J by 1 base, leaving 10 bases between them. Germline assignment: CDR1 SGHTA and CDR2 FQGNSA. The CDR3 bases are TGTGCCAGCAGCCTATCCATAGGCACAGATACGCAGTATTTT. Its translation is CASSLSIGTDTQYF.

The gene calls are TRBV13 and TRBJ2-2; D gene uncertain. The V and J ends lost 3 bases and 1 base respectively, with 6 bases between them. The germline V gene encodes CDR1 PRHDT and CDR2 FYEKMQ (reference sequence). The length of the CDR3 is 14 residues. The CDR3, as DNA: TGTGCCAGCAGCTTCCAGGTGAACACCGGGGAGCTGTTTTTT. Its translation is CASSFQVNTGELFF.

CDR3 in DNA: TGTGCCAGCAGCGTAATGGGGACTAGCATGAATGAGCAGTTCTTC. Its translation: CASSVMGTSMNEQFF. V gene TRBV9 combines with J gene TRBJ2-1; TRBD2 matches at 9 bases. Germline V gene lookup returns CDR1 SGDLS and CDR2 YYNGEE. This CDR3 spans 15 amino acids. V lost 1 base to trimming and J lost 7 bases; unmatched junction nucleotides: 6. The full variable domain, with the rest looked up from reference TRBV9 and TRBJ2-1, is DSGVTQTPKHLITATGQRVTLRCSPRSGDLSVYWYQQSLDQGLQFLIQYYNGEERAKGNILERFSAQQFPDLHSELNLSSLELGDSALYFCASSVMGTSMNEQFFGPGTRLTVL.

The chain carries TRBV9 and TRBJ2-5, with D possibly TRBD2 on 6 matching bases. Per germline, CDR1 SGDLS and CDR2 YYNGEE. The CDR3 is made up of 16 amino acids. V was clipped by 4 bases and J by 4 bases, with 20 bases between them. The CDR3 bases are TGTGCCAGCAGCTACTCCACGGACAAGGAGGGAGAGACCCAGTACTTC. It codes for CASSYSTDKEGETQYF. Using reference TRBV9 and TRBJ2-5 for the parts outside the CDR3, the full variable domain is DSGVTQTPKHLITATGQRVTLRCSPRSGDLSVYWYQQSLDQGLQFLIQYYNGEERAKGNILERFSAQQFPDLHSELNLSSLELGDSALYFCASSYSTDKEGETQYFGPGTRLLVL.

The rearrangement joins TRBV5-3 to TRBJ1-3, with 7 bases aligning to TRBD1. TRBV5-3 carries the ORF label, with uncertain function. Trimming cost V 1 base and J 7 bases; bases outside gene matches: 5. The CDR3 contains 14 residues. DNA of the CDR3: TGTGCCAGAAGCTTGAGACAGGGAATGAACACCATATATTTT. It codes for CARSLRQGMNTIYF.

The CDR3 coding sequence is TGCGCCAGCAGCTACTCGACGGGGACAGGGGCTACAACTGAGCAGTTCTTC. This gives the protein CASSYSTGTGATTEQFF. The chain uses TRBV5-1 and TRBJ2-1; 10 positions match TRBD1. This CDR3 region has 17 residues. V gave up 3 bases and J gave up 9 bases; unmatched junction bases: 15. CDR1 SGHRS and CDR2 YFSETQ come from the germline V gene.